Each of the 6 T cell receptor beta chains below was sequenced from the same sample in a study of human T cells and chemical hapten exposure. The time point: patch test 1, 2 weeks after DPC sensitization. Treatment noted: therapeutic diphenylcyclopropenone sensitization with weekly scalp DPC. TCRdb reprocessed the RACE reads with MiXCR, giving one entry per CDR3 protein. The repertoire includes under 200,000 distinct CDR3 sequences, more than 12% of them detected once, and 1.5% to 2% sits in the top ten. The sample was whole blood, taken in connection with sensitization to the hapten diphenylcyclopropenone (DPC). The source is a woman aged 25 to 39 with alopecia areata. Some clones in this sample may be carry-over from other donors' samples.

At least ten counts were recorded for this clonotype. The CDR3 bases are TGTGCCAGCAGCCGTCCAGGGGAATCTGGCTACACCTTC. Amino acids: CASSRPGESGYTF. The chain has TRBV7-9 and TRBJ1-2; D perhaps matches TRBD1 (6 bases). From germline, CDR1 is SEHNR and CDR2 FQNEAQ (reference sequence). V lost 5 bases to trimming and J lost 7 bases, with 14 bases between them. This CDR3 contains 13 residues.

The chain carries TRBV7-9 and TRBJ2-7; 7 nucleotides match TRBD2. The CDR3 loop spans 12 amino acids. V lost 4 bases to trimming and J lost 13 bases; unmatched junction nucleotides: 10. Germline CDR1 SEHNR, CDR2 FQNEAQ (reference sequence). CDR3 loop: CASSSGEGREYF. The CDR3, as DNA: TGTGCCAGCAGCTCCGGAGAAGGGAGGGAATACTTC.

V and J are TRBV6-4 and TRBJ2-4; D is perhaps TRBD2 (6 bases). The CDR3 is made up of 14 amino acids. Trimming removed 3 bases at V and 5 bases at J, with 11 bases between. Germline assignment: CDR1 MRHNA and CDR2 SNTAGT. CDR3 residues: CASSEGGDQNIQYF. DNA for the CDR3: TGTGCCAGCAGTGAGGGCGGGGACCAAAACATTCAGTACTTC.

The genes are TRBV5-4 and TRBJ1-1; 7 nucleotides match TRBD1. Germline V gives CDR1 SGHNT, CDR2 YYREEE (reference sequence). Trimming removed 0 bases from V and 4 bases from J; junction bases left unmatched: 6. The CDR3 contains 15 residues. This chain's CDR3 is CASSLGGQMSTEAFF. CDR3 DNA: TGTGCCAGCAGCTTGGGGGGACAGATGAGCACTGAAGCTTTCTTT.

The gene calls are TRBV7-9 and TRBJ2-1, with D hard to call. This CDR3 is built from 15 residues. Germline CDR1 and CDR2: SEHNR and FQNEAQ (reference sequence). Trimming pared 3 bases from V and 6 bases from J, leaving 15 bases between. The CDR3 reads CASSLWGTPGNEQFF. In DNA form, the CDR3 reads TGTGCCAGCAGCTTGTGGGGTACCCCTGGCAATGAGCAGTTCTTC.

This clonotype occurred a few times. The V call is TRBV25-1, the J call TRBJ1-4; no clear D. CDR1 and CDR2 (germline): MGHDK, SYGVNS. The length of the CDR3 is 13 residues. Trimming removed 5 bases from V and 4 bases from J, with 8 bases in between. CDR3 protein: CASSRWINEKLFF. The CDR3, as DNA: TGTGCCAGCAGTCGATGGATTAATGAAAAACTGTTTTTT.